This T cell receptor (beta chain) appears in the sequencing data of a study of cytomegalovirus exposure and HLA in healthy donors. The PCR ran on 60 Vbeta and 13 Jbeta primers. Authors' analysis steps: An analysis performed later counted about 80 million unique TCR beta chains (roughly 11 million of them shared). TCRdb's copy holds only in-frame clones and misses some; the assay was immunoSEQ multiplex PCR. D and trimming were read from the DNA, whereas the V and J calls and clone size are those reported in that table. The sample lists hundreds of thousands of clones, over 80% occurring once. The germline CDR1 and CDR2 sequences are MGHDK and SYGVNS. This CDR3 has 14 residues. The J segment lost 8 bases and the V segment lost 4 bases, leaving 3 bases of the junction unmatched. Concerning this clone itself: Its antigen is not known.

Findings and caveats of the study: Reports indicated that the classifier achieved high specificity and sensitivity in diagnosing cytomegalovirus status. Trimming of TCR beta V- and J-genes showed a link, identified in a later analysis, to a missense DCLRE1C variant.

The receptor was derived from a boy younger than 10 in good health and CMV-seronegative. The sequenced sample was PBMCs. The genes are TRBV25-1 and TRBJ1-6; 9 bases agree with TRBD1. The CDR3 spells CASSADRGYSPLHF. As DNA, the CDR3 is TGTGCCAGCAGTGCTGACAGGGGGTATTCACCCCTCCACTTT.